This TCR beta chain was documented in a study of cytomegalovirus exposure and HLA in healthy donors. Per the germline V gene, CDR1 is MNHNS and CDR2 is SASEGT. The CDR3 loop spans 15 amino acids. Deletions cut 1 base from V and 9 bases from J, with 13 bases between. It was with 60 Vbeta and 13 Jbeta primers that the PCR ran. Libraries were prepared by immunoSEQ multiplex PCR; TCRdb keeps only in-frame clonotypes and omits some of them. Among 100,000 to 150,000 clones, 65% to 75% were seen once, and the ten largest hold 4%. This rearrangement joins TRBV6-1 to TRBJ1-6; a possible D gene is TRBD1 (6 bases). The sequenced sample was PBMCs. The TCR sequence derives from a man aged 35 to 55 in good health and CMV-seropositive. The CDR3 loop is CASSEGWGQFSPLHF. The DNA of the CDR3 is TGTGCCAGCAGTGAAGGATGGGGGCAATTTTCACCCCTCCACTTT.